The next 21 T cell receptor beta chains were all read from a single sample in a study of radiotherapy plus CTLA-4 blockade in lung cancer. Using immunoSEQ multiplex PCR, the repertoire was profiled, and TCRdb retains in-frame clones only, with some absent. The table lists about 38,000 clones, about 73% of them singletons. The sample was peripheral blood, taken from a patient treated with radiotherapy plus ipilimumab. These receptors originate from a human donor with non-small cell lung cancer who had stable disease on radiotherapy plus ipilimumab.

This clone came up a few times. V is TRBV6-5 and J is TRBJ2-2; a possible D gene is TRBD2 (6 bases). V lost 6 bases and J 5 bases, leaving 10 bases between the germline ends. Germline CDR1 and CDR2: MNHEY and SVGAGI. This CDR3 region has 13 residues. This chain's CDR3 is CASSRRETGELFF. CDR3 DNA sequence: TGTGCCAGCAGCCGGAGGGAAACCGGGGAGCTGTTTTTT.

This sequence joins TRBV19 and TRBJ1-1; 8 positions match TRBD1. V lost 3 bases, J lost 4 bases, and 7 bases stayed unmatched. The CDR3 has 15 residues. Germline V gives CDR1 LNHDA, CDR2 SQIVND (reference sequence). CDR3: CASSIRTGTATEAFF. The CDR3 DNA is TGTGCCAGTAGTATCAGGACAGGGACGGCCACTGAAGCTTTCTTT. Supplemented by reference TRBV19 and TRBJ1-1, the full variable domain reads DGGITQSPKYLFRKEGQNVTLSCEQNLNHDAMYWYRQDPGQGLRLIYYSQIVNDFQKGDIAEGYSVSREKKESFPLTVTSAQKNPTAFYLCASSIRTGTATEAFFGQGTRLTVV.

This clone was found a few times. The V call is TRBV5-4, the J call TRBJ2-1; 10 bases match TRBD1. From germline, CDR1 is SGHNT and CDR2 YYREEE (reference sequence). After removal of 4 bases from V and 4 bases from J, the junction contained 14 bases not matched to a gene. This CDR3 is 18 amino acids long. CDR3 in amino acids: CASSSPGQGPLTYNEQFF. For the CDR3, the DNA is TGTGCCAGCAGCAGTCCGGGACAGGGGCCCCTCACTTACAATGAGCAGTTCTTC.

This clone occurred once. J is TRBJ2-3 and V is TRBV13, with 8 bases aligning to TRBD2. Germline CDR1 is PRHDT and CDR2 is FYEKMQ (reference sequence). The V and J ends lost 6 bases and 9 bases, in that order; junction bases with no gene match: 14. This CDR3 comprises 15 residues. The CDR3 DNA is TGTGCCAGCAGTTCAGGCCGTAGCGGGGCCGCCACGCAGTATTTT. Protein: CASSSGRSGAATQYF.

DNA for the CDR3: TGTGCCAGTAAGCGACTAGCGCCTACCGGGGAGCTGTTTTTT. Amino acids: CASKRLAPTGELFF. J is TRBJ2-2 and V is TRBV19; 8 bases line up with TRBD2. The CDR3 totals 14 residues. Germline trimming cut 7 bases from V and 5 bases from J; bases unmatched to any gene: 6. Germline lookup yields CDR1 LNHDA and CDR2 SQIVND (reference sequence).

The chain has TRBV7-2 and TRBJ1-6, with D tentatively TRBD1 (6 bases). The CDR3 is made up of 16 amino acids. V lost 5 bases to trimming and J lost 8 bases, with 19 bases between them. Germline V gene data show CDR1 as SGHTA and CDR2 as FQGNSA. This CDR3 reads CASSTWTALGDSPLHF. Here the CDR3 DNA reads TGTGCCAGCAGCACCTGGACAGCCTTGGGGGATTCACCCCTCCACTTT.

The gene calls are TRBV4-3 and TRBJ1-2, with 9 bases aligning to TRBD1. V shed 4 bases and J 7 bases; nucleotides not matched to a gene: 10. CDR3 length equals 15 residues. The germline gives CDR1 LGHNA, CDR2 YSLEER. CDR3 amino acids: CASSRSGQGGFGYTF. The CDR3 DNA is TGCGCCAGCAGCCGGTCGGGACAGGGAGGGTTTGGCTACACCTTC.

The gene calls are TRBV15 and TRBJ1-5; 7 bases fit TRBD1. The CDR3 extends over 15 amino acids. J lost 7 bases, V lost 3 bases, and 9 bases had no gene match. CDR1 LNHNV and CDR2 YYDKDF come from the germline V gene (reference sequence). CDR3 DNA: TGTGCCACCAGCAGGACAGGGCGGTGGGACCAGCCCCAGCATTTT. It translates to CATSRTGRWDQPQHF.

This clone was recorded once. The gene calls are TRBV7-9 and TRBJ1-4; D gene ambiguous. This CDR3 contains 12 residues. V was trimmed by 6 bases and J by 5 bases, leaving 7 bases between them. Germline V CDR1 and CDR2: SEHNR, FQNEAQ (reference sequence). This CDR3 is CASSPLNEKLFF. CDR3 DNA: TGTGCCAGCAGTCCCCTCAATGAAAAACTGTTTTTT.

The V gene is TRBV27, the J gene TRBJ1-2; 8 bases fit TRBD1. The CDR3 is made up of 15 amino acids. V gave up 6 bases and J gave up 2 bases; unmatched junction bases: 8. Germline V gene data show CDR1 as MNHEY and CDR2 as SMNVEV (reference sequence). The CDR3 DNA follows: TGTGCCAGCAGATTAACAGGGGGTTTAAACTATGGCTACACCTTC. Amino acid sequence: CASRLTGGLNYGYTF.

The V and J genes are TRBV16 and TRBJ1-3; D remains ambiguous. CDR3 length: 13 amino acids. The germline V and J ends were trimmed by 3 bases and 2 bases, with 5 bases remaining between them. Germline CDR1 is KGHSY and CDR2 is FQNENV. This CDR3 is CASSQGTGNTIYF. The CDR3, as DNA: TGTGCCAGCAGCCAGGGAACTGGAAACACCATATATTTT.

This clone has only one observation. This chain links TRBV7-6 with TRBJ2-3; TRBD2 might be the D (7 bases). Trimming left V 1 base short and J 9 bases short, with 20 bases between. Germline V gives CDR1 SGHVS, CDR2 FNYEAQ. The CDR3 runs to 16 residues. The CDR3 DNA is TGTGCCAGCAGCTTAGTATTTCGGGGGGCGGACCAGACGCAGTATTTT. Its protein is CASSLVFRGADQTQYF. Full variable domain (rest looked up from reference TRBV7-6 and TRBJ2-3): GAGVSQSPRYKVTKRGQDVALRCDPISGHVSLYWYRQALGQGPEFLTYFNYEAQQDKSGLPNDRFSAERPEGSISTLTIQRTEQRDSAMYRCASSLVFRGADQTQYFGPGTRLTVL.

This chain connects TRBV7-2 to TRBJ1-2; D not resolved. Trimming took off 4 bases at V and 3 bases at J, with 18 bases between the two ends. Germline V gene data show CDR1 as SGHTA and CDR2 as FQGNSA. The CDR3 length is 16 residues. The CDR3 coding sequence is TGTGCCAGCAGCTGGGTCAGCCAATCATCTTACTATGGCTACACCTTC. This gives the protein CASSWVSQSSYYGYTF.

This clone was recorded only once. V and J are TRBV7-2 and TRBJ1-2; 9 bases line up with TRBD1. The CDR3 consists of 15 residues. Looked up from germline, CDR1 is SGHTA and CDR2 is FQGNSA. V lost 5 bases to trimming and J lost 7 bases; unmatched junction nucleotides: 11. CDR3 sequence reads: CASSPTTGGILGYTF. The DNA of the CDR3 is TGTGCCAGCAGCCCAACGACAGGGGGTATTCTTGGCTACACCTTC.

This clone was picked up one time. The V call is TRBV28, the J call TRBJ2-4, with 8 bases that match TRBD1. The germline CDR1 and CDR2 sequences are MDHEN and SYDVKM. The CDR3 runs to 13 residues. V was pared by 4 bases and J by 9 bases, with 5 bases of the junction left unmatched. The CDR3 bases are TGTGCCAGCAGTTCACAGGGGGAGGTCATTCAGTACTTC. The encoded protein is CASSSQGEVIQYF.

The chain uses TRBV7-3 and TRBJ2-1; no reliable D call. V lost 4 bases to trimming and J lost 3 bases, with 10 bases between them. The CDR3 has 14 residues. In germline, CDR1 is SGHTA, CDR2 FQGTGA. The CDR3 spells CASSYSGVYNEQFF. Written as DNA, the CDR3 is TGTGCCAGCAGCTATAGTGGGGTCTACAATGAGCAGTTCTTC. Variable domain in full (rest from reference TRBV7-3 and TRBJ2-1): GAGVSQTPSNKVTEKGKYVELRCDPISGHTALYWYRQSLGQGPEFLIYFQGTGAADDSGLPNDRFFAVRPEGSVSTLKIQRTERGDSAVYLCASSYSGVYNEQFFGPGTRLTVL.

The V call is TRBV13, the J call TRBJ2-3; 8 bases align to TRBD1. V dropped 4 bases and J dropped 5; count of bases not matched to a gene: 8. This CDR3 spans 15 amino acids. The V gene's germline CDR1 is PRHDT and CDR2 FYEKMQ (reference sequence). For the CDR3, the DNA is TGTGCCAGCAGCTCAGATCGGACAGGGAGAGATACGCAGTATTTT. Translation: CASSSDRTGRDTQYF.

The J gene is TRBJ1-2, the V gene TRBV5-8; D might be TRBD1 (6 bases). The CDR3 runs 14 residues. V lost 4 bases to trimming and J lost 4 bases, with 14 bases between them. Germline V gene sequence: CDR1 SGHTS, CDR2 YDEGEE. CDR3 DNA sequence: TGTGCCAGCAGCAAAACAGGGTTCGGCTATGGCTACACCTTC. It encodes CASSKTGFGYGYTF. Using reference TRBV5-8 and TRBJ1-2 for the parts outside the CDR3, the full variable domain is EAGVTQSPTHLIKTRGQQATLRCSPISGHTSVYWYQQALGLGLQFLLWYDEGEERNRGNFPPRFSGRQFPNYSSELNVNALELEDSALYLCASSKTGFGYGYTFGSGTRLTVV.

CDR3 DNA sequence: TGTGCCAGCAGCCCCCATAGGACGGAAATCAGACTCCACTTT. Protein sequence: CASSPHRTEIRLHF. The chain has TRBV6-6 and TRBJ1-6, with D unresolved. V was cut by 6 bases and J by 16 bases, with 22 bases left in between. This CDR3 is 14 amino acids long. CDR1 is MNHNY, CDR2 SVGAGI, per germline (reference sequence).

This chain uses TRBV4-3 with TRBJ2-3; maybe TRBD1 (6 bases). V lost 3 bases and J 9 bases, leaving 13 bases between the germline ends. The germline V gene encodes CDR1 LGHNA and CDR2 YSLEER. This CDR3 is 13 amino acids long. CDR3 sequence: CASSQAGVGTQYF. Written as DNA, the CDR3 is TGCGCCAGCAGCCAGGCAGGGGTCGGCACGCAGTATTTT.

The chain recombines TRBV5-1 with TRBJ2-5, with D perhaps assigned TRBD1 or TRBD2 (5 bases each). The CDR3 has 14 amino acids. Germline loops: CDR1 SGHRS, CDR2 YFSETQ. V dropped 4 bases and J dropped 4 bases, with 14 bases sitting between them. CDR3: CASSEGRPTETQYF. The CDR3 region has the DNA TGCGCCAGCAGCGAGGGACGCCCCACAGAGACCCAGTACTTC.